This T cell receptor (beta chain) was retrieved from a study of CD8 T cells in ankylosing spondylitis. Notes on the study in general: Within matched ankylosing spondylitis synovial fluid, disease-linked clones were reportedly significantly enriched. Clones linked to disease, bearing a CD8+ phenotype, were relatively rare in peripheral blood. Blood of patients with ankylosing spondylitis appeared to be characterized by a TCR beta motif of several highly homologous variants.

Only a few counts were recorded for this clonotype. What it binds is unknown. The authors made TCR beta libraries by quantitative 5'-RACE with molecular barcodes. Each CDR3 protein is one row after TCRdb ran MiXCR on the 5' RACE reads. The data show about 540,000 distinct CDR3 sequences, about 12% seen once. The sequenced sample was blood, either unsorted or a sorted T cell fraction (not recorded which). The source is a male donor with ankylosing spondylitis.

This CDR3 is CASSYGTSEGSEQFF. CDR3 nucleotide sequence: TGTGCCAGCAGTTACGGGACTAGCGAGGGCAGTGAGCAGTTCTTC. The J gene is TRBJ2-1, the V gene TRBV27; 10 positions match TRBD2. The germline V gene encodes CDR1 MNHEY and CDR2 SMNVEV (reference sequence). The CDR3 has 15 amino acids. V was clipped by 4 bases and J by 9 bases; unmatched bases: 9.